The 21 T cell receptor beta chains below all came from one sample that was sequenced in a study of OX40 agonist ivuxolimab in advanced cancers. Profiled with immunoSEQ multiplex PCR; TCRdb holds only in-frame clones, not every one. The data contain under 85,000 clones, about 89% of them seen just once; the ten biggest clones take up approximately 0.5%. The specimen was CD4+ or CD8+ T cells sorted from blood, collected in a trial of the OX40 agonist ivuxolimab. Receptors were obtained from an adult with an advanced solid tumor such as melanoma, head and neck, liver or kidney cancer.

The chain combines TRBV9 with TRBJ2-3, with 9 bases matching TRBD2. Germline trimming cut 0 bases from V and 2 bases from J; bases unmatched to any gene: 4. There are 16 residues in the CDR3. Per germline, CDR1 SGDLS and CDR2 YYNGEE. The CDR3 bases are TGTGCCAGCAGCGTAGGGGCGGGAGGGCTCACAGATACGCAGTATTTT. It encodes CASSVGAGGLTDTQYF.

The chain links TRBV14 to TRBJ1-2, with D possibly matching TRBD1 (5 bases). Germline lookup yields CDR1 SGHDN and CDR2 FVKESK. There are 14 residues in the CDR3. The ends were cut back, 4 bases at V and 5 bases at J, with 14 bases in the middle. The CDR3 protein is CASSRFRGEYGYTF. DNA for the CDR3: TGTGCCAGCAGCCGGTTTAGGGGAGAGTATGGCTACACCTTC.

This clone has just a few counts. The chain joins TRBV18 to TRBJ1-5; D remains ambiguous. The germline gives CDR1 KGHSH, CDR2 LQKENI. Trimming took 3 bases from V and 3 from J, leaving 9 bases between them. This CDR3 spans 14 amino acids. The CDR3: CASSPGGANQPQHF. In DNA form, the CDR3 reads TGTGCCAGCTCACCGGGTGGAGCCAATCAGCCCCAGCATTTT.

The chain joins TRBV30 to TRBJ2-3; D gene uncertain. The germline CDR1 and CDR2 sequences are GTSNPN and SVGIG (reference sequence). Deletions cut 7 bases from V and 1 base from J, with 9 bases between. This CDR3 spans 12 amino acids. CDR3 DNA: TGTGCCTACTCCTGGGGCACAGATACGCAGTATTTT. This gives the protein CAYSWGTDTQYF.

The chain joins TRBV19 to TRBJ2-2; D not resolved. V gave up 11 bases and J gave up 0 bases, with 13 bases separating them. CDR1 and CDR2 from the germline V gene are LNHDA and SQIVND (reference sequence). The CDR3 contains 14 residues. CDR3 residues: CAGRRKSNTGELFF. Written as DNA, the CDR3 is TGTGCCGGCAGGCGGAAGTCGAACACCGGGGAGCTGTTTTTT.

The chain joins TRBV2 to TRBJ1-2, with 9 bases lining up with TRBD1. The CDR3 extends over 14 amino acids. The V segment lost 4 bases and the J segment 4 bases; nucleotides outside the gene matches: 4. Germline CDR1 SNHLY, CDR2 FYNNEI. The CDR3 sequence: CASSGQGDGYGYTF. The CDR3 coding sequence is TGTGCCAGCAGTGGACAGGGGGATGGCTATGGCTACACCTTC.

The J gene is TRBJ1-4, the V gene TRBV27; D is unresolved. The CDR3 spans 16 residues. From germline, CDR1 is MNHEY and CDR2 SMNVEV (reference sequence). Trimming left V 1 base short and J 6 bases short, with 15 bases between. The CDR3 bases are TGTGCCAGCAGTTTATTAGAACCGGGGTCACATGAAAAACTGTTTTTT. Protein product: CASSLLEPGSHEKLFF.

V gene TRBV30 combines with J gene TRBJ1-5; D possibly corresponds to TRBD1 (5 bases). The V end lost 2 bases, the J end lost 3 bases, and 8 bases lay between the germline ends. The CDR3 sequence is 13 residues long. CDR1 and CDR2 (germline): GTSNPN, SVGIG (reference sequence). The CDR3 sequence: CAWSYRYNQPQHF. The DNA of the CDR3 is TGTGCCTGGAGTTACAGGTACAATCAGCCCCAGCATTTT. Based on the CDR3 plus reference TRBV30 and TRBJ1-5, the full variable domain is SQTIHQWPATLVQPVGSPLSLECTVEGTSNPNLYWYRQAAGRGLQLLFYSVGIGQISSEVPQNLSASRPQDRQFILSSKKLLLSDSGFYLCAWSYRYNQPQHFGDGTRLSIL.

V and J are TRBV5-4 and TRBJ2-7, with a tentative D call TRBD2 (5 bases). CDR3 length: 14 amino acids. Per germline, CDR1 SGHNT and CDR2 YYREEE (reference sequence). With 0 bases removed from V and 1 base from J, the gap between germline ends came to 8 bases. The CDR3 DNA follows: TGTGCCAGCAGCTTGGATCCGGGGTCCTACGAGCAGTACTTC. Protein sequence: CASSLDPGSYEQYF.

The chain employs TRBV28 and TRBJ1-2, with a possible D match to TRBD1 (5 bases). The CDR3 totals 10 residues. Germline V lookup: CDR1 MDHEN, CDR2 SYDVKM. In DNA form, the CDR3 reads TGTGGATCAGGGCACTATGGCTACACCTTC. It encodes CGSGHYGYTF.

This chain joins TRBV30 and TRBJ2-5; the D is unclear. The V end was cut by 0 bases, the J end by 5 bases, with 10 bases between. CDR3 length equals 13 residues. Germline V lookup: CDR1 GTSNPN, CDR2 SVGIG (reference sequence). CDR3 sequence: CAWSVTGRETQYF. The CDR3 DNA follows: TGTGCCTGGAGTGTAACGGGTCGGGAGACCCAGTACTTC.

This clone was seen a handful of times. The chain uses TRBV6-1 and TRBJ2-1; 7 bases match TRBD2. CDR3 size: 17 residues. Per the germline V gene, CDR1 is MNHNS and CDR2 is SASEGT. Trimming cost V 2 bases and J 4 bases; bases outside gene matches: 11. Written as DNA, the CDR3 is TGTGCCAGCAGTGAATACGGGCGGGGGAGGGGTTACAATGAGCAGTTCTTC. It codes for CASSEYGRGRGYNEQFF.

This chain links TRBV5-1 with TRBJ1-6, with TRBD1 identical over 9 bases. Germline V gene lookup returns CDR1 SGHRS and CDR2 YFSETQ. The CDR3 sequence is 16 residues long. Germline trimming cut 3 bases from V and 9 bases from J; bases unmatched to any gene: 10. For the CDR3, the DNA is TGCGCCAGCAGCTCCGCGACAGGGGGGAGGGGTTCACCCCTCCACTTT. Its protein is CASSSATGGRGSPLHF.

The chain recombines TRBV6-6 with TRBJ2-5; D unresolved. V dropped 4 bases and J dropped 5 bases, with 17 bases sitting between them. The CDR3 runs 15 residues. Per germline, CDR1 MNHNY and CDR2 SVGAGI (reference sequence). The CDR3 here is CASSSSSPSPETQYF. CDR3 in DNA: TGTGCCAGCAGTTCCTCCTCTCCTAGTCCGGAGACCCAGTACTTC.

The rearrangement joins TRBV18 to TRBJ1-1, with D unclear. In germline, CDR1 is KGHSH, CDR2 LQKENI. The V end was cut by 3 bases, the J end by 2 bases, with 16 bases between. The CDR3 extends over 16 amino acids. CDR3: CASSPSWASDNTEAFF. CDR3 bases: TGTGCCAGCTCACCCAGTTGGGCATCTGACAACACTGAAGCTTTCTTT.

The CDR3 DNA follows: TGTGCCAGTAATATGGCCGGGACAGGGCTATACAATGAGCAGTTCTTC. Its protein product is CASNMAGTGLYNEQFF. V is TRBV19 and J is TRBJ2-1; TRBD1 aligns across 9 bases. Germline trimming cut 7 bases from V and 4 bases from J; bases unmatched to any gene: 11. CDR1 LNHDA and CDR2 SQIVND come from the germline V gene (reference sequence). This CDR3 comprises 16 residues. The complete variable domain, with remaining parts taken from reference TRBV19 and TRBJ2-1, reads DGGITQSPKYLFRKEGQNVTLSCEQNLNHDAMYWYRQDPGQGLRLIYYSQIVNDFQKGDIAEGYSVSREKKESFPLTVTSAQKNPTAFYLCASNMAGTGLYNEQFFGPGTRLTVL.

The chain has TRBV27 and TRBJ2-2, with D unclear. CDR3 length equals 16 residues. Trimming shortened V by 6 bases and J by 0 bases, and 14 bases separated the two germline ends. CDR1 is MNHEY and CDR2 is SMNVEV in the germline V gene (reference sequence). CDR3 region: CASRPRAPTNTGELFF. The DNA for the CDR3 is TGTGCCAGCAGGCCCCGGGCCCCTACGAACACCGGGGAGCTGTTTTTT.

This clone was detected only once. Here the CDR3 DNA reads TGTGCCAGTAGCCGTGGTGACGGGGAGGGGTATGGCTACACCTTC. Translating it yields CASSRGDGEGYGYTF. V and J are TRBV19 and TRBJ1-2, with a tentative D call TRBD1 (5 bases). The germline CDR1 and CDR2 sequences are LNHDA and SQIVND (reference sequence). The CDR3 covers 15 residues. Trimming stripped 6 bases from V and 5 bases from J, with 19 bases between.

The sample holds one count of this clone. V and J are TRBV2 and TRBJ2-5; no definite D call. This CDR3 contains 10 residues. Trimming took 6 bases from V and 2 from J, leaving 1 base between them. In germline, CDR1 is SNHLY, CDR2 FYNNEI. The CDR3 sequence: CASRQETQYF. CDR3 in DNA: TGTGCCAGCAGACAAGAGACCCAGTACTTC.

The chain has TRBV29-1 and TRBJ1-2; possibly TRBD1 for D (5 bases). This CDR3 is 14 amino acids long. Deletions cut 7 bases from V and 2 bases from J, with 17 bases between. The germline gives CDR1 SQVTM, CDR2 ANQGSEA. CDR3 sequence: CSAVNGRGNYGYTF. Written as DNA, the CDR3 is TGCAGCGCTGTAAACGGTAGGGGAAACTATGGCTACACCTTC.

The chain carries TRBV30 and TRBJ2-7; 9 nucleotides align to TRBD1. The V gene end was trimmed by 3 bases and the J gene end by 3 bases; junction bases not matched to a gene: 6. Germline V gene data show CDR1 as GTSNPN and CDR2 as SVGIG (reference sequence). CDR3 length: 14 amino acids. The CDR3 DNA sequence: TGTGCCTGGAGCACAGGGGGCGCGAACTACGAGCAGTACTTC. Translated, it gives CAWSTGGANYEQYF. Combining the CDR3 with reference TRBV30 and TRBJ2-7 gives the whole variable domain SQTIHQWPATLVQPVGSPLSLECTVEGTSNPNLYWYRQAAGRGLQLLFYSVGIGQISSEVPQNLSASRPQDRQFILSSKKLLLSDSGFYLCAWSTGGANYEQYFGPGTRLTVT.